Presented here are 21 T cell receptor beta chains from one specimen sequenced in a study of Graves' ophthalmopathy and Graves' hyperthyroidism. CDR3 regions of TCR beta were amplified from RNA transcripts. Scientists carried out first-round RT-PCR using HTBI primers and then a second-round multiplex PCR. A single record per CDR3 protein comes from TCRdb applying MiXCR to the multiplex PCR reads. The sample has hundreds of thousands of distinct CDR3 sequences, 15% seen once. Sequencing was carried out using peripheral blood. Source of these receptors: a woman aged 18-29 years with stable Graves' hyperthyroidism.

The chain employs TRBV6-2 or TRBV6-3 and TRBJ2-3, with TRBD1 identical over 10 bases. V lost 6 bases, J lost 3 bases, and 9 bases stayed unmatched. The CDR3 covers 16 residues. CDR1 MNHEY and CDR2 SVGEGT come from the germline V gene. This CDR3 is CASRAFRDRGTDTQYF. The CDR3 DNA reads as TGTGCCAGCAGGGCTTTCCGGGACAGGGGAACAGATACGCAGTATTTT.

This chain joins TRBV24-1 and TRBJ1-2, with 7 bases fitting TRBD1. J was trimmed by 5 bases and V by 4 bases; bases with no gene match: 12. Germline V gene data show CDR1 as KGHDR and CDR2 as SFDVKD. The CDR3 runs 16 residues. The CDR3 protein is CATSDPTTGPVYGYTF. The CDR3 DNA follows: TGTGCCACCAGTGACCCTACGACAGGGCCGGTATATGGCTACACCTTC.

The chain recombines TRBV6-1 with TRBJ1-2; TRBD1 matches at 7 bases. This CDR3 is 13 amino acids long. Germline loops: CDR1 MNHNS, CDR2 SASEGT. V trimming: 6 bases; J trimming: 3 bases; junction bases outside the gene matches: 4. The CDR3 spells CASRTDRDYGYTF. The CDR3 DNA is TGTGCCAGCAGAACAGACAGGGACTATGGCTACACCTTC.

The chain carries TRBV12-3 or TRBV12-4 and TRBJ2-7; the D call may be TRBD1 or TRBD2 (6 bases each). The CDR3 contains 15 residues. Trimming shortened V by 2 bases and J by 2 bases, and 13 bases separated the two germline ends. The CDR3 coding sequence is TGTGCCAGCAGTTTAAGGGGGGCGGTTACCTACGAGCAGTACTTC. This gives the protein CASSLRGAVTYEQYF.

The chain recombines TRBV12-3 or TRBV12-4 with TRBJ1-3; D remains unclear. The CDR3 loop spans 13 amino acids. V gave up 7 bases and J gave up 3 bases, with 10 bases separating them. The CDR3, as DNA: TGTGCCAGCAACACCCGGGGTGGAAACACCATATATTTT. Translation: CASNTRGGNTIYF.

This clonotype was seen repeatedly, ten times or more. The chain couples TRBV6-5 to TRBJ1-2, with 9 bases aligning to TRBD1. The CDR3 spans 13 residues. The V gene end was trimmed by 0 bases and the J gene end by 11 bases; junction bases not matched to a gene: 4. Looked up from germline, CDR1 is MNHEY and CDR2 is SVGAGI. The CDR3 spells CASSYSGQGRYTF. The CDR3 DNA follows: TGTGCCAGCAGTTACTCGGGACAGGGAAGGTACACCTTC.

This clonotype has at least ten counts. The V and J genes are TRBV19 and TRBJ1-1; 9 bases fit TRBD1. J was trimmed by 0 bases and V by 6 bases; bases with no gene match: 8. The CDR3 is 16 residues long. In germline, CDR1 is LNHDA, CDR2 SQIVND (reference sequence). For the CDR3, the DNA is TGTGCCAGTAGGACGACAGGGGGATCCATGAACACTGAAGCTTTCTTT. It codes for CASRTTGGSMNTEAFF.

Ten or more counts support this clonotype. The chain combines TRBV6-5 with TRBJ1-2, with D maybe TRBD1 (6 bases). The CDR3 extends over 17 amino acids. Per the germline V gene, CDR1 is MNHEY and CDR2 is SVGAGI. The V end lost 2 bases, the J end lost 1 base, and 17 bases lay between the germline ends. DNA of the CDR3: TGTGCCAGCAGTTACGACCAACAGGGTCGGATTAACTATGGCTACACCTTC. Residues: CASSYDQQGRINYGYTF.

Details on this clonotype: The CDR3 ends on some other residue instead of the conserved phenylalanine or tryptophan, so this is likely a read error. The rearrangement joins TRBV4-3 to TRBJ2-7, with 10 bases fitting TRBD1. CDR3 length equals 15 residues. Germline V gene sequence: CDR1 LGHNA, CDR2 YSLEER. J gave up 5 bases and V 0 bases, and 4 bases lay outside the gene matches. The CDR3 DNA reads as TGCGCCAGCAGCCAAGAAGGGACAGGGGTCAACGAGCAGTACCTC. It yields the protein CASSQEGTGVNEQYL.

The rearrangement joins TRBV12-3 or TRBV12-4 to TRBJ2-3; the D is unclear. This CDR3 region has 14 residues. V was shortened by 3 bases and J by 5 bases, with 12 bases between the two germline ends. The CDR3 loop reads CASSLNLIQDTQYF. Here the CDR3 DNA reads TGTGCCAGCAGTTTGAACCTGATCCAAGATACGCAGTATTTT.

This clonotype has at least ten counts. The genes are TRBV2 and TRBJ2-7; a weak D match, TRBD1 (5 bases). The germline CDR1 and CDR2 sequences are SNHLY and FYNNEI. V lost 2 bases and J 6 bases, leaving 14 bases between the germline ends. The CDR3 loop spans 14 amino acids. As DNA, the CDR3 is TGTGCCAGCAGTGAACAGGGTTCGTTTGGCGAGCAGTACTTC. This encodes CASSEQGSFGEQYF.

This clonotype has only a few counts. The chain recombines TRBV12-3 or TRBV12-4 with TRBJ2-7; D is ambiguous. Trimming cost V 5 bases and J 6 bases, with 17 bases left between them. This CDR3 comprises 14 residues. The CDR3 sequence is CASSNINPFVEQYF. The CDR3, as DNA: TGTGCCAGCAGTAACATAAACCCTTTTGTCGAGCAGTACTTC.

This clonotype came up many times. CDR3 protein: CASSDVTEAFF. The CDR3 coding sequence is TGTGCCAGCAGTGATGTGACTGAAGCTTTCTTT. The J gene is TRBJ1-1, the V gene TRBV6-1; no reliable D call. V was pared by 3 bases and J by 5 bases, with 4 bases between. The CDR3 extends over 11 amino acids. From germline, CDR1 is MNHNS and CDR2 SASEGT.

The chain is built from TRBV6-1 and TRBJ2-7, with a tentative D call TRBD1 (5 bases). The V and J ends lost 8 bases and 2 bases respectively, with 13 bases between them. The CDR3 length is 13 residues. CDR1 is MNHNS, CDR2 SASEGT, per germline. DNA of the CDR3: TGTGCCAGCCTTGGACATGGGCCCTACGAGCAGTACTTC. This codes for CASLGHGPYEQYF.

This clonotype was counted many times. The chain's CDR3 is CAILDRVISPLHF. The CDR3 region has the DNA TGTGCCATCCTAGACAGGGTTATTTCACCCCTCCACTTT. The chain links TRBV6-1 to TRBJ1-6; TRBD1 matches 7 bases. V gave up 10 bases and J gave up 9 bases; unmatched junction bases: 9. Germline assignment: CDR1 MNHNS and CDR2 SASEGT. This CDR3 has 13 amino acids.

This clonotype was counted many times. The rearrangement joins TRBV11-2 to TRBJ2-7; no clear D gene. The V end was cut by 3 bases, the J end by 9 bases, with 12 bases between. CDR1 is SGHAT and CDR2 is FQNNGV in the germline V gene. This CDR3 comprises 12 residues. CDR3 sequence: CASSFLLRGQYF. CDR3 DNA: TGTGCCAGCAGCTTCCTCTTACGTGGGCAGTACTTC.

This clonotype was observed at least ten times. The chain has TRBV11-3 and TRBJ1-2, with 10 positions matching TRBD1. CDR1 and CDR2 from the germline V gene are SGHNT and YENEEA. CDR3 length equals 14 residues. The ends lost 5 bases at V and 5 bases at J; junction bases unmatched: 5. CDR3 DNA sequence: TGTGCCAGCAGCCCACGGGACAGGGGATATGGCTACACCTTC. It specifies CASSPRDRGYGYTF. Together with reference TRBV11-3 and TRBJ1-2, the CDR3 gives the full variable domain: EAGVVQSPRYKIIEKKQPVAFWCNPISGHNTLYWYLQNLGQGPELLIRYENEEAVDDSQLPKDRFSAERLKGVDSTLKIQPAELGDSAVYLCASSPRDRGYGYTFGSGTRLTVV.

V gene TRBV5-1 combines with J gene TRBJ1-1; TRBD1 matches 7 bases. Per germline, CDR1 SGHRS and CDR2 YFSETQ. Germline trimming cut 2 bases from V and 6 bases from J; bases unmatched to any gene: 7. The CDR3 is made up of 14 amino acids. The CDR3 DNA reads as TGCGCCAGCAGCTTACAGGGGCCGCGGGCTGAAGCTTTCTTT. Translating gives CASSLQGPRAEAFF.

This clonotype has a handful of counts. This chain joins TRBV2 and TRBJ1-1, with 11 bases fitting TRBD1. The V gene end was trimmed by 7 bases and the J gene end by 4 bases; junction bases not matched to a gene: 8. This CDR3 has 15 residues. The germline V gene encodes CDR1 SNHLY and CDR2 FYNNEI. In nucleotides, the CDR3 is TGTGCCAGCAAAGGGACAGGGGGTTACGGCACTGAAGCTTTCTTT. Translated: CASKGTGGYGTEAFF.

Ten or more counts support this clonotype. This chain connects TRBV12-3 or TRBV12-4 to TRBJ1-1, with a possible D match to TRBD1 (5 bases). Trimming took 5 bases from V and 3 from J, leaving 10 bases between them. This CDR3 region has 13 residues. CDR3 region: CASSQGFHTEAFF. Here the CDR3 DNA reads TGTGCCAGCAGTCAGGGATTTCACACTGAAGCTTTCTTT.

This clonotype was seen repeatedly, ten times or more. The CDR3 spells CASSPPASGGAYEQYF. The CDR3 DNA is TGTGCCAGCAGCCCCCCTGCCAGCGGGGGCGCCTACGAGCAGTACTTC. The rearrangement links TRBV7-8 to TRBJ2-7, with TRBD2 matching over 8 bases. Trimming removed 5 bases from V and 2 bases from J; junction bases left unmatched: 11. The CDR3 is made up of 16 amino acids. CDR1 SGHVS and CDR2 FQNEAQ come from the germline V gene. Together with reference TRBV7-8 and TRBJ2-7, the CDR3 gives the full variable domain: GAGVSQSPRYKVAKRGQDVALRCDPISGHVSLFWYQQALGQGPEFLTYFQNEAQLDKSGLPSDRFFAERPEGSVSTLKIQRTQQEDSAVYLCASSPPASGGAYEQYFGPGTRLTVT.